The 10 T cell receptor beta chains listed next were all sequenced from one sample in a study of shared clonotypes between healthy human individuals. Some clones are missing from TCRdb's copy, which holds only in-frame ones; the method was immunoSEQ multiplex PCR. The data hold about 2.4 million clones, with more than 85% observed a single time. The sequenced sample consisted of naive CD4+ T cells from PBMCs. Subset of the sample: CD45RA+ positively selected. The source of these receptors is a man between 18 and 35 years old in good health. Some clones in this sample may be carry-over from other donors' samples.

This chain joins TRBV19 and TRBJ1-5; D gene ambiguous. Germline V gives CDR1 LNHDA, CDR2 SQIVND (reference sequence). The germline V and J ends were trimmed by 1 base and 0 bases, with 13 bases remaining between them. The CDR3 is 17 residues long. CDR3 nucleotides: TGTGCCAGTAGTATAGCGGGAAGGATCCCTAGCAATCAGCCCCAGCATTTT. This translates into CASSIAGRIPSNQPQHF.

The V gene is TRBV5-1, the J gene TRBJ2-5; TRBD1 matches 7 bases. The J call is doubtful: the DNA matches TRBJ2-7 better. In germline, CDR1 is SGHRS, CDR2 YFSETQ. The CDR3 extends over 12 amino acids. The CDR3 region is CASSPQGSEQYF. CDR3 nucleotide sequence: TGCGCCAGCAGCCCACAGGGGAGCGAGCAGTACTTC.

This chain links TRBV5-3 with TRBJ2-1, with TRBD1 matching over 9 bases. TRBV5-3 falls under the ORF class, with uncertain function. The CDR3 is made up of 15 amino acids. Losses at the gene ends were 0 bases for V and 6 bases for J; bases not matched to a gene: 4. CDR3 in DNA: TGTGCCAGAAGCTTGGTGGACAGGGGAGGCAATGAGCAGTTCTTC. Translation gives CARSLVDRGGNEQFF.

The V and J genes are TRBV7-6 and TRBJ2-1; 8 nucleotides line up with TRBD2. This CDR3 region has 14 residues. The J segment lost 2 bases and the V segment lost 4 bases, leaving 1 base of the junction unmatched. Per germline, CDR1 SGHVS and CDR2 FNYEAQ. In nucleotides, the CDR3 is TGTGCCAGCAGCTCACTAGCGGCCTACAATGAGCAGTTCTTC. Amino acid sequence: CASSSLAAYNEQFF.

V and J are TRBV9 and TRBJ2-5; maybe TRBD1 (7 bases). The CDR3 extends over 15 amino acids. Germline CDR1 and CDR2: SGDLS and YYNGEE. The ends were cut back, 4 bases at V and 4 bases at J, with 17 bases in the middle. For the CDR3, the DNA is TGTGCCAGCAGCCGCCCGACAGGGAGGCCAGAGACCCAGTACTTC. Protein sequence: CASSRPTGRPETQYF.

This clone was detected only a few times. Written as DNA, the CDR3 is TGCAGTGCGTGGAGATCCGAAAAACTGTTTTTT. The encoded protein is CSAWRSEKLFF. V gene TRBV20-1 combines with J gene TRBJ1-4; unclear D gene. Germline V gives CDR1 DFQATT, CDR2 SNEGSKA (reference sequence). Between the trimmed V and J ends, which lost 6 bases and 8 bases, there was a span of 10 bases. This CDR3 has 11 residues.

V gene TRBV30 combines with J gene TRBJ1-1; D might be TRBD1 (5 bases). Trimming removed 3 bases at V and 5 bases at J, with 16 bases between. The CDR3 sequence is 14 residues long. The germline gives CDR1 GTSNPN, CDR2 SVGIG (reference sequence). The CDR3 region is CAWSLFSGGTEAFF. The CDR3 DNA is TGTGCCTGGAGCCTCTTTTCCGGGGGAACTGAAGCTTTCTTT.

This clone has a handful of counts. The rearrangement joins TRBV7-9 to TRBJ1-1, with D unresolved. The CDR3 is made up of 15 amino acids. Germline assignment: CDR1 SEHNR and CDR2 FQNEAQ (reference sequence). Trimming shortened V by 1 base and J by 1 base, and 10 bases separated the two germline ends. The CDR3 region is CASSLGPAANTEAFF. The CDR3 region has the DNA TGTGCCAGCAGCTTAGGTCCTGCGGCGAACACTGAAGCTTTCTTT.

The CDR3 nucleotides read TGTGCCAGCAGCTTAGCGACTAGCGGAAACAATGAGCAGTTCTTC. Amino acid sequence: CASSLATSGNNEQFF. The V gene is TRBV11-2, the J gene TRBJ2-1; 9 positions agree with TRBD2. The CDR3 is made up of 15 amino acids. Germline loops: CDR1 SGHAT, CDR2 FQNNGV. V was pared by 1 base and J by 5 bases, with 3 bases of the junction left unmatched.

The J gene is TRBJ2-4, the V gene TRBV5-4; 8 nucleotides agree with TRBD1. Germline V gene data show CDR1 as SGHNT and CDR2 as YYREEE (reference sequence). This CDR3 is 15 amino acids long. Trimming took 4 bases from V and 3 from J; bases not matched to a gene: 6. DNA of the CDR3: TGTGCCAGCAGCCCCCAAGGGACAGGCAAAAACATTCAGTACTTC. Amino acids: CASSPQGTGKNIQYF.